A selection of T cell receptor beta chains follows, all from one sample in a study of blood T cell repertoires in COVID-19. The method was immunoSEQ multiplex PCR; TCRdb's version includes in-frame clones alone and lacks a portion of them. The sample consists of around 300,000 clones, about 85% of them appearing once. Sequencing was done on a sample of PBMCs or T cells enriched from blood (not recorded which). Source of these receptors: a woman between 45 and 60 years old who had recovered from COVID-19. The conserved cysteine and the conserved F or W are not part of the CDR3 here. A D gene is named only where the DNA matches it firmly. The size of a clone is reported for some rows only, either as once, few or many, or as a class for expanded clones.

J: TRBJ1-5; V: TRBV27; size: NA; D: NA; CDR3: ASSRTGGSNQPQH
J: TRBJ2-7; V: TRBV6-5; size: NA; D: TRBD1; CDR3: AYRTGMYEQY
J: TRBJ1-6; V: TRBV7-6; size: NA; D: NA; CDR3: ASSLGPGKSPLH
J: TRBJ1-5; V: TRBV12-3/TRBV12-4; size: few; D: NA; CDR3: ASSFAGSQH
J: TRBJ1-1; V: TRBV3-1/TRBV3-2; size: NA; D: TRBD1; CDR3: ASSQRTGRANTEAF
J: TRBJ2-5; V: TRBV24-1; size: NA; D: TRBD1; CDR3: ATSDPRTGLETQY
J: TRBJ2-1; V: TRBV7-2; size: NA; D: NA; CDR3: ASSSMTGYNEQF
J: TRBJ1-1; V: TRBV9; size: NA; D: NA; CDR3: ASSVVAGGEAF
J: TRBJ1-6; V: TRBV27; size: NA; D: NA; CDR3: ASSRSLSNSPLH
J: TRBJ2-5; V: TRBV27; size: NA; D: TRBD1; CDR3: ASSLFPPGQGEETQY
J: TRBJ1-2; V: TRBV27; size: NA; D: NA; CDR3: ASSFRGFTGGYT
J: TRBJ1-3; V: TRBV4-1; size: NA; D: NA; CDR3: ASSQSESGAGNTIY
J: TRBJ1-5; V: TRBV30; size: NA; D: TRBD1; CDR3: AWRAGTGRNQPQH
J: TRBJ1-4; V: TRBV4-1; size: NA; D: NA; CDR3: ASSQSPGQSNEKLF
J: TRBJ2-7; V: TRBV30; size: NA; D: NA; CDR3: AWGLTYEQY
J: TRBJ2-5; V: TRBV5-6; size: NA; D: TRBD1; CDR3: ASSPGQGAGETQY